The clone carrying this T cell receptor beta chain was recorded a few times. The antigen is not known. The CDR3 totals 15 residues. CDR1 MNHNS and CDR2 SASEGT come from the germline V gene. The trim removed 6 bases at V and 9 bases at J, leaving 12 bases unmatched. One entry per CDR3 protein, called by TCRdb with MiXCR from the 5' RACE reads. The sample has about 200,000 distinct CDR3 sequences, 9.5% to 15% seen once. These data come from a study of CD8 T cells in ankylosing spondylitis. Study findings and constraints: Past research had described some motif variants in reactive arthritis synovial fluid and blood. Reportedly, disease-linked clones are significantly enriched in ankylosing spondylitis patients' matched synovial fluid.

The rearrangement links TRBV6-1 to TRBJ1-5; 9 nucleotides agree with TRBD1. The clonotype comes from a male donor with ankylosing spondylitis or in good health (not recorded which). Sequenced material: blood, either unsorted or a sorted T cell fraction (not recorded which). The CDR3 reads CASRPDRGLGWPQHF. The CDR3 nucleotides are TGTGCCAGCAGACCGGACAGGGGCTTGGGATGGCCCCAGCATTTT.